This TCR beta chain came from a study of cytomegalovirus exposure and HLA in healthy donors. Study-level background: The 100 million to 140 million unique TCR beta sequences, from 150 million to 200 million T cells, were found by an earlier analysis. The study's findings and limits: Altogether, 160 or so TCR beta chains were recorded as cytomegalovirus-associated.

As regards this clone: The antigen is unknown.

The germline V gene encodes CDR1 LNHDA and CDR2 SQIVND (reference sequence). Between the trimmed V and J ends, which lost 8 bases and 5 bases, there was a span of 24 bases. The CDR3 extends over 16 amino acids. PCR involved 60 Vbeta and 13 Jbeta primers. Sequencing was performed with immunoSEQ multiplex PCR; in TCRdb, only in-frame clones are kept and a portion is missing. The sample comprises about 83,000 clones, about four fifths of which are singletons, and around 1.8% rests with the top ten. The sequenced sample consisted of PBMCs. The sequence came from a woman in her 30s in good health and CMV-seronegative. This rearrangement joins TRBV19 to TRBJ1-1; D gene uncertain. The CDR3 region is CASGLWGRIGETEAFF. In DNA form, the CDR3 reads TGTGCCAGTGGACTATGGGGTCGTATCGGGGAAACTGAAGCTTTCTTT.